The TCR beta chain described here comes from a study of monozygotic twins with inflammatory bowel disease. CDR3 length: 15 amino acids. CDR1 and CDR2 from the germline V gene are SEHNR and FQNEAQ (reference sequence). From the 5' RACE reads, TCRdb lists one entry per CDR3 protein and no DNA. This sample's table reports approximately 110,000 distinct CDR3 sequences. This chain links TRBV7-9 with TRBJ1-4; TCRdb selects TRBD1, and the lack of DNA leaves this call unchecked. The material sequenced was blood. The TCR comes from a human donor with ulcerative colitis or Crohn's disease, or a healthy co-twin of an affected twin (not recorded which). The CDR3 protein is CASSLRTGTNEKLFF.